This T cell receptor (beta chain) was identified during a study of blood T cell repertoires in COVID-19. How the authors handled the data: Reference gene primer amplification gave nucleated cell count estimates. Profiled with immunoSEQ multiplex PCR; TCRdb holds only in-frame clones, not every one. That table supplies the V and J calls and clone size; D and trimming were determined from the DNA. The sample consists of approximately 300,000 clones, more than 70% of them appearing once. CDR1 MNHEY and CDR2 SVGEGT come from the germline V gene. V was pared by 5 bases and J by 6 bases, with 8 bases of the junction left unmatched. CDR3 size: 14 residues. Only one count was recorded for this clone.

The clonotype comes from a woman between 45 and 60 years old with acute or convalescent COVID-19. The J gene is TRBJ2-7, the V gene TRBV6-2 or TRBV6-3, with 9 bases that match TRBD2. The sample consisted of peripheral blood. The CDR3 DNA sequence: TGTGCCAGCAGTCCCTTCTCGACTAGCGGCGAGCAGTACTTC. Amino acid sequence: CASSPFSTSGEQYF.